The 2 T cell receptor beta chains reported below all come from one sample, sequenced in a study of cytomegalovirus exposure and HLA in healthy donors. The study ran its PCR with 60 Vbeta and 13 Jbeta primers. Method: immunoSEQ multiplex PCR; TCRdb's copy keeps in-frame clones and lacks some. The sample shows 95,000 to 130,000 clones, about 10% of them seen only once. The sequenced material came from PBMCs. These receptors originate from a man younger than 40 in good health and CMV-seronegative.

The chain employs TRBV10-3 and TRBJ2-7, with a tentative D call TRBD2 (5 bases). The CDR3 spans 13 residues. The V gene lost 3 bases and the J gene lost 3 bases, with 9 bases spanning the gap. Germline lookup yields CDR1 ENHRY and CDR2 SYGVKD. The CDR3 sequence is CAISERGIYEQYF. As DNA, the CDR3 is TGTGCCATCAGTGAACGGGGAATCTACGAGCAGTACTTC.

The chain recombines TRBV12-5 with TRBJ2-7; TRBD1 matches 7 bases. The CDR3 runs 12 residues. After removal of 5 bases from V and 5 bases from J, the junction contained 3 bases not matched to a gene. CDR1 is LGHNT, CDR2 FRNRAP, per germline. CDR3 in amino acids: CASGPTGNEQYF. CDR3 in DNA: TGTGCTAGTGGTCCGACAGGGAACGAGCAGTACTTC.